This TCR beta chain is from a study of blood T cell repertoires in COVID-19. For the study at large: Donors in the United States, Italy and Spain gave samples during acute or convalescent COVID-19. T cells, B-cell-depleted T cells, or PBMCs provided the cDNA or gDNA that served as material.

Original methodology: Reference gene primer amplification gave estimated nucleated cell counts. Only in-frame clones appear in the TCRdb table, and some are missing; sequencing was by immunoSEQ multiplex PCR. V and J calls and clone size are given by that table; D and trimming were obtained from the DNA. The sample holds about 200,000 clones, around four fifths seen once. The CDR3 length is 15 residues. The V end lost 6 bases, the J end lost 0 bases, and 12 bases lay between the germline ends. Germline CDR1 MNHEY, CDR2 SMNVEV (reference sequence). The sequence came from a human donor with acute or convalescent COVID-19. The donor label of this sample is uncertain. Sequenced: peripheral blood. The genes are TRBV27 and TRBJ2-4; D unresolved. As DNA, the CDR3 is TGTGCCAGCAGCCTGACGAGGATAGCCAAAAACATTCAGTACTTC. Encoded protein: CASSLTRIAKNIQYF.